This TCR beta chain was recovered during a study of blood T cell repertoires in COVID-19. Study details: Samples representing acute and convalescent COVID-19 were sourced from the United States, Italy and Spain.

As handled by the study authors: From reference gene primer amplification, estimates of nucleated cell counts were derived. Only in-frame clones appear in the TCRdb table, and some are missing; sequencing was by immunoSEQ multiplex PCR. V, J and clone size were drawn from that table, and D and trimming were deduced from the DNA. The data hold roughly 86,000 clones, with roughly 86% observed a single time. There are 16 residues in the CDR3. V usage is TRBV21-1 and J usage is TRBJ1-6. TRBV21-1 is classified as a pseudogene. This TCR was recovered from a human donor in a cohort sampled during active COVID-19. The sample consisted of peripheral blood. The CDR3 here is CASTQREGSYNSPLHF. The CDR3 DNA reads as TGTGCCAGCACCCAAAGAGAGGGCTCCTATAATTCACCCCTCCACTTT.